A selection of T cell receptor beta chains follows, all from one sample in a study of T and B cells in COVID-19 patients. MiXCR, applied by TCRdb to the multiplex PCR reads, yields one record per CDR3 protein. The table lists 17,000 or so distinct CDR3 sequences, roughly 36% of them singletons. What was sequenced was blood. These receptors were taken from a human donor with active COVID-19. CDR3s include the opening cysteine and the closing phenylalanine or tryptophan. The D gene is left open where the match is weak. Clone size appears in some rows only: once, few, many, or a class for an expanded clone.

>TRBD1|NA|TRBV7-2|TRBJ2-3
CASSPLTGGSTDTQYF
TGTGCCAGCAGCCCCTTGACAGGGGGAAGTACAGATACGCAGTATTTT
>NA|few|TRBV19|TRBJ1-5
CASSSGRHAIKPQHF
TGTGCCAGTAGTTCTGGACGACACGCAATCAAGCCCCAGCATTTT
>NA|NA|TRBV7-6|TRBJ2-7
CASGLLGPLEQYF
TGTGCCAGCGGCCTGTTGGGGCCTCTGGAGCAGTACTTC
>NA|NA|TRBV24-1|TRBJ1-2
CATSGDASNYGYTF
TGTGCCACCAGTGGAGATGCGTCTAACTATGGCTACACCTTC
>NA|few|TRBV18|TRBJ2-3
CASSPPFGQGTDTQYF
TGTGCCAGCTCACCACCATTTGGGCAGGGCACAGATACGCAGTATTTT
>TRBD1|few|TRBV13|TRBJ2-5
CASSLGQGIETQYF
TGTGCCAGCAGCCTAGGACAGGGGATAGAGACCCAGTACTTC
>NA|NA|TRBV20-1|TRBJ1-4
CSARDPDWPTNEKLFF
TGCAGTGCTAGAGATCCGGACTGGCCAACTAATGAAAAACTGTTTTTT
>NA|NA|TRBV6-1|TRBJ2-3
CASSGSGERTDTQYF
TGTGCCAGCAGTGGGTCAGGGGAACGAACAGATACGCAGTATTTT
>NA|NA|TRBV6-5|TRBJ1-1
CASSYSKGRVVTEAFF
TGTGCCAGCAGTTACTCGAAAGGGAGGGTAGTTACTGAAGCTTTCTTT
>NA|once|TRBV7-2|TRBJ2-7
CASSFTDYEQYF
TGTGCCAGCAGCTTTACAGACTACGAGCAGTACTTC
>NA|medium-sized|TRBV19|TRBJ2-5
CASIGGQETQYF
TGTGCCAGTATCGGCGGCCAAGAGACCCAGTACTTC
>NA|NA|TRBV13|TRBJ2-3
CASSPRGGGSQYF
TGTGCCAGCAGCCCCCGAGGGGGGGGATCGCAGTATTTT
>NA|NA|TRBV6-5|TRBJ2-7
CASSLEGGLAYEQYF
TGTGCCAGCAGCCTAGAGGGCGGTCTTGCCTACGAGCAGTACTTC
>NA|few|TRBV27|TRBJ2-3
CASSTQGGLGRDTQYF
TGTGCCAGCAGTACACAAGGTGGCTTAGGTAGAGATACGCAGTATTTT
>TRBD1|NA|TRBV19|TRBJ1-1
CASLRDSTNTEAFF
TGTGCCAGTTTACGGGACAGCACTAACACTGAAGCTTTCTTT
>NA|NA|TRBV11-1|TRBJ1-6
CASSFTGLNSPLHF
TGTGCCAGCAGCTTCACAGGGCTTAATTCACCCCTCCACTTT
>TRBD1|medium-sized|TRBV11-1|TRBJ2-3
CASSLQGDSTDTQYF
TGTGCCAGCAGCTTACAGGGGGACAGCACAGATACGCAGTATTTT
>NA|many|TRBV19|TRBJ1-1
CASSIGQGVTEAFF
TGTGCCAGTAGTATAGGGCAGGGTGTCACTGAAGCTTTCTTT
>NA|few|TRBV19|TRBJ1-2
CASSTRETYGYTF
TGTGCCAGTAGTACCAGGGAAACCTATGGCTACACCTTC
>NA|medium-sized|TRBV19|TRBJ2-1
CASSIGVTAFGEQFF
TGTGCCAGTAGTATTGGTGTCACGGCGTTTGGTGAGCAGTTCTTC
>TRBD2|NA|TRBV5-6|TRBJ2-4
CASSTTSGGFLNIQYF
TGTGCCAGCAGCACGACTAGCGGGGGGTTCTTAAACATTCAGTACTTC
>NA|few|TRBV7-9|TRBJ2-1
CASSPPGDPNNEQFF
TGTGCCAGCAGCCCGCCAGGGGACCCCAACAATGAGCAGTTCTTC
>NA|few|TRBV18|TRBJ1-4
CASSPPDGHGEKLFF
TGTGCCAGCTCACCACCGGACGGGCACGGTGAAAAACTGTTTTTT
>NA|medium-sized|TRBV29-1|TRBJ2-3
CSVGGGGVTDTQYF
TGCAGCGTTGGGGGAGGGGGGGTGACAGATACGCAGTATTTT
>NA|NA|TRBV27|TRBJ2-7
CASSLQGYEQYF
TGTGCCAGCAGTTTACAGGGCTACGAGCAGTACTTC
>NA|NA|TRBV15|TRBJ2-4
CATSSRFENIQYF
TGTGCCACCAGCTCCAGATTTGAAAACATTCAGTACTTC
>TRBD1|NA|TRBV19|TRBJ1-1
CASSYRGCEAFF
TGTGCCAGTAGTTACAGGGGATGTGAAGCTTTCTTT
>NA|NA|TRBV7-9|TRBJ2-3
CASIGSPTDTQYF
TGTGCCAGCATTGGGAGCCCCACAGATACGCAGTATTTT
>NA|NA|TRBV19|TRBJ1-6
CASSIGQRNSPLHF
TGTGCCAGTAGTATCGGGCAGAGGAATTCACCCCTCCACTTT
>NA|NA|TRBV7-5|TRBJ2-6
CISVSEAGPREGARPSGANVLTF
NA
>NA|few|TRBV21-1|TRBJ2-1
CASTGTEDLNEQFF
TGTGCCAGCACCGGGACAGAGGACCTCAATGAGCAGTTCTTC